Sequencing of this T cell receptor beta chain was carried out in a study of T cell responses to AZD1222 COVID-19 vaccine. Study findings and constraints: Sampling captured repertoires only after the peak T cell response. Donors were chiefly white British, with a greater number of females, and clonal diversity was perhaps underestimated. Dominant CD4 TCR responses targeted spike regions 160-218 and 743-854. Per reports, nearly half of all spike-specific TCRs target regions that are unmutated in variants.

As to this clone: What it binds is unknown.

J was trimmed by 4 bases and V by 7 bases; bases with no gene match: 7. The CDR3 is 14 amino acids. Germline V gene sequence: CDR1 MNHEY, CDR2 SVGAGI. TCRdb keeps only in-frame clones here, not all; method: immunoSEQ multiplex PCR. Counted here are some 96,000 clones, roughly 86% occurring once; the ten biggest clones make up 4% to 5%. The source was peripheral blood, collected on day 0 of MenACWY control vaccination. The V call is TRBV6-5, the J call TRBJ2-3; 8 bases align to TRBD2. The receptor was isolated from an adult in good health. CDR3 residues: CASISQRGPDTQYF. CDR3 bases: TGTGCCAGCATTTCCCAGCGGGGGCCAGATACGCAGTATTTT.